This is a list of T cell receptor beta chains from one sample in a study of blood T cell repertoires in COVID-19. Produced via immunoSEQ multiplex PCR; TCRdb's table is partial and in-frame only. The sample holds 450,000 to 500,000 clones, roughly 90% seen once. Input material: PBMCs or T cells enriched from blood (not recorded which). The receptors come from a woman between 18 and 29 years old who had recovered from COVID-19. Both conserved end residues are part of each CDR3. The order of the fields is D gene, J gene, clone size, V gene, CDR3 DNA, CDR3 protein. A D gene is named only where the DNA matches it firmly. Expanded clones get a size class; other rows say once, few or many, or leave the size out.

d_gene: TRBD2
j_gene: TRBJ2-2
abundance: .
v_gene: TRBV19
CDR3nt: TGTGCCAGTATTCCTGGCGGCGGGGGGGCCACCGGGGAGCTGTTTTTT
CDR3aa: CASIPGGGGATGELFF

d_gene: TRBD2
j_gene: TRBJ2-7
abundance: once
v_gene: TRBV9
CDR3nt: TGTGCCAGCAGCCCCCGACTAGCGGGGGGGCAAAACGAGCAGTACTTC
CDR3aa: CASSPRLAGGQNEQYF

d_gene: .
j_gene: TRBJ1-2
abundance: .
v_gene: TRBV7-2
CDR3nt: TGTGCCAGCAGCTCCTCTAACTATGGCTACACCTTC
CDR3aa: CASSSSNYGYTF

d_gene: .
j_gene: TRBJ1-4
abundance: .
v_gene: TRBV2
CDR3nt: TGTGCCAGCAGTGAAATGGGGAGCAGCCCTGAAAAACTGTTTTTT
CDR3aa: CASSEMGSSPEKLFF

d_gene: .
j_gene: TRBJ1-4
abundance: .
v_gene: TRBV18
CDR3nt: TGTGCCAGCTCACCAACTGGAGCAGGGGAAGGAGAAAAACTGTTTTTT
CDR3aa: CASSPTGAGEGEKLFF

d_gene: .
j_gene: TRBJ1-1
abundance: .
v_gene: TRBV5-1
CDR3nt: TGCGCCAGCAGGTCAGAGGAGTACGTGAACACTGAAGCTTTCTTT
CDR3aa: CASRSEEYVNTEAFF

d_gene: .
j_gene: TRBJ1-3
abundance: .
v_gene: TRBV12-3/TRBV12-4
CDR3nt: TGTGCCAGCAGCCCGGACAGTCCTGGCACCATATATTTT
CDR3aa: CASSPDSPGTIYF

d_gene: TRBD2
j_gene: TRBJ2-3
abundance: .
v_gene: TRBV7-2
CDR3nt: TGTGCCAGCATTTCGCGGGGGGGCACAGATACGCAGTATTTT
CDR3aa: CASISRGGTDTQYF

d_gene: .
j_gene: TRBJ1-6
abundance: .
v_gene: TRBV7-2
CDR3nt: TGTGCCAGCAGCCCATGGACTTCTCAACCCCTCCACTTT
CDR3aa: CASSPWTSQPLHF

d_gene: .
j_gene: TRBJ2-2
abundance: .
v_gene: TRBV11-2
CDR3nt: TGTGCCAGCAGCTTCGGGGGAGGTACCGGGGAGCTGTTTTTT
CDR3aa: CASSFGGGTGELFF

d_gene: .
j_gene: TRBJ1-6
abundance: .
v_gene: TRBV7-6
CDR3nt: TGTGCCAGCAGCTTAGCCGCAGGGTCCTCACCCCTCCACTTT
CDR3aa: CASSLAAGSSPLHF

d_gene: .
j_gene: TRBJ2-3
abundance: .
v_gene: TRBV2
CDR3nt: TGTGCCAGCCTCAGGTCGCTCGTGTATACGCAGTATTTT
CDR3aa: CASLRSLVYTQYF

d_gene: .
j_gene: TRBJ2-3
abundance: .
v_gene: TRBV30
CDR3nt: TGTGCCTGGCTTCCTCGGGGGACAGATACGCAGTATTTT
CDR3aa: CAWLPRGTDTQYF

d_gene: TRBD2
j_gene: TRBJ2-3
abundance: .
v_gene: TRBV7-8
CDR3nt: TGTGCCAGCAGCTTATGGACTAGCGGGGACACAGATACGCAGTATTTT
CDR3aa: CASSLWTSGDTDTQYF

d_gene: .
j_gene: TRBJ1-1
abundance: .
v_gene: TRBV30
CDR3nt: TGTGCCTGGAGTGCCCCACTTGTCCTCACTGAAGCTTTCTTT
CDR3aa: CAWSAPLVLTEAFF

d_gene: .
j_gene: TRBJ1-1
abundance: once
v_gene: TRBV2
CDR3nt: TGTGCCAGCAGTGGGGAGGGAAACACTGAAGCTTTCTTT
CDR3aa: CASSGEGNTEAFF

d_gene: .
j_gene: TRBJ2-5
abundance: .
v_gene: TRBV10-3
CDR3nt: TGTGCCATCAGTGAGCCCACACCGGGACTCCTTTTACAAGAGACCCAGTACTTC
CDR3aa: CAISEPTPGLLLQETQYF

d_gene: .
j_gene: TRBJ1-2
abundance: .
v_gene: TRBV9
CDR3nt: TGTGCCAGCAGCGTAGGGGGATCCCTCGGGGAGGTTGACTATGGCTACACCTTC
CDR3aa: CASSVGGSLGEVDYGYTF